This T cell receptor (beta chain) was retrieved from a study of PD-1 blockade in classical Hodgkin lymphoma. Details on this clone: What it binds is not known.

Time point indicated: cycle 4 day 1 (C4D1), after less than seven weeks of nivolumab. Every patient experienced relapse after autologous stem cell transplantation, and brentuximab vedotin exposure varied. CDR3 length: 15 amino acids. Germline V gives CDR1 LNHDA, CDR2 SQIVND (reference sequence). The J segment lost 4 bases and the V segment lost 1 base, leaving 3 bases of the junction unmatched. Clones were read by immunoSEQ multiplex PCR, and TCRdb kept only the in-frame ones, dropping some. The repertoire holds around 60,000 clones, with more than 80% as singletons. Study findings and constraints: According to reports, newly diagnosed patients had lower baseline TCR diversity than healthy donors, and relapsed/refractory patients had lower baseline TCR diversity still.

The rearrangement joins TRBV19 to TRBJ2-7; 11 bases fit TRBD2. Sequencing was performed on peripheral blood mononuclear cells (PBMCs), taken before the fourth cycle of nivolumab. The sequence was collected from a human donor with classical Hodgkin lymphoma. The CDR3 loop reads CASSIALAGVYEQYF. DNA of the CDR3: TGTGCCAGTAGTATAGCACTAGCGGGAGTTTACGAGCAGTACTTC.